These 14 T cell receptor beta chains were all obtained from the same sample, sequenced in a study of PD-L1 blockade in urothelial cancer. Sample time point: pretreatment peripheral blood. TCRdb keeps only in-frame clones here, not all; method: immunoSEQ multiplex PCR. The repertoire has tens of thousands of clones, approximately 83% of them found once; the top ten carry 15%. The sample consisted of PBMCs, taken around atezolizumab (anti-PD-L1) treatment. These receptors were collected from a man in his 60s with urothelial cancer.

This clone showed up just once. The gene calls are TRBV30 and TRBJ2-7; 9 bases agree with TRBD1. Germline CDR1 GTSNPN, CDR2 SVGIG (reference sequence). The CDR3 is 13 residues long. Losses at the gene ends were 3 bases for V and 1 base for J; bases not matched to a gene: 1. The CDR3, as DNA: TGTGCCTGGAGGGACAGGGGTTCCTACGAGCAGTACTTC. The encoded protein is CAWRDRGSYEQYF.

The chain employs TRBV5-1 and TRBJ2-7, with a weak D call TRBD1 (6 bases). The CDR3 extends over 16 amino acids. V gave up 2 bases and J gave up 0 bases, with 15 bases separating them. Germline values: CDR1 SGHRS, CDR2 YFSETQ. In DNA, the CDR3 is TGCGCCAGCAGCTTACACGGACAGAGCAGCTCCTACGAGCAGTACTTC. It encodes CASSLHGQSSSYEQYF.

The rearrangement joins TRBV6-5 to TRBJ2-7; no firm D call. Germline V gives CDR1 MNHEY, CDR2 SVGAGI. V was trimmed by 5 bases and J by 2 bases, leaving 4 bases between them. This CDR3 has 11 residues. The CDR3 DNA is TGTGCCAGCAGTGGAGCCTACGAGCAGTACTTC. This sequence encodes CASSGAYEQYF.

The CDR3 loop is CASTRRETGGGYTF. Written as DNA, the CDR3 is TGTGCCAGCACCCGACGGGAGACAGGGGGCGGCTACACCTTC. The chain has TRBV6-6 and TRBJ1-2, with 10 bases identical to TRBD1. The germline CDR1 and CDR2 sequences are MNHNY and SVGAGI (reference sequence). The trim removed 7 bases at V and 8 bases at J, leaving 10 bases unmatched. The CDR3 is made up of 14 amino acids.

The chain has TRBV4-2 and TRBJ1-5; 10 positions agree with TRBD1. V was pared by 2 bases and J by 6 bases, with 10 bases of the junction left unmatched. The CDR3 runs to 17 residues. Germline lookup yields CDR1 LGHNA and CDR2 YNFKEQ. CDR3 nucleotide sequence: TGTGCCAGCAGCCAACTAACCGACAGGGGGCTGGGTCAGCCCCAGCATTTT. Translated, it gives CASSQLTDRGLGQPQHF.

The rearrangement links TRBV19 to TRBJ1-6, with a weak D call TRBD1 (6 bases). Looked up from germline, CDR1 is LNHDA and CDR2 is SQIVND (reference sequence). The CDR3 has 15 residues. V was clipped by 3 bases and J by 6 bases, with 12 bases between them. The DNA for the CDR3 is TGTGCCAGTAGTATCGGGGGGCGCGGTAATTCACCCCTCCACTTT. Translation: CASSIGGRGNSPLHF. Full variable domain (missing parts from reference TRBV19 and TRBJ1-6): DGGITQSPKYLFRKEGQNVTLSCEQNLNHDAMYWYRQDPGQGLRLIYYSQIVNDFQKGDIAEGYSVSREKKESFPLTVTSAQKNPTAFYLCASSIGGRGNSPLHFGNGTRLTVT.

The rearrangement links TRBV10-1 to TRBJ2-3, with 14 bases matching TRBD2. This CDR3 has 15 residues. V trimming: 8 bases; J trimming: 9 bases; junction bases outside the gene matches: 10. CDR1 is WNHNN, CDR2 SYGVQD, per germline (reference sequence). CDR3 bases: TGCGCCAGCTACGGACTAGCGGGGGGTAATAGGACGCAGTATTTT. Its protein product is CASYGLAGGNRTQYF.

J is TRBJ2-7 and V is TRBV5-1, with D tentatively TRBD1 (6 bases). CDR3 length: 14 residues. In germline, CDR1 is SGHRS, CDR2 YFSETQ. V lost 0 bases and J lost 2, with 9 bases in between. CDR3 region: CASSLGTATYEQYF. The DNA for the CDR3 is TGCGCCAGCAGCTTGGGGACAGCCACCTACGAGCAGTACTTC.

In nucleotides, the CDR3 is TGTGCCAGTAGTATTCCAGGGGCGGGTGGCTACACCTTC. It yields the protein CASSIPGAGGYTF. The chain is built from TRBV19 and TRBJ1-2; D possibly corresponds to TRBD1 (6 bases). Germline V gene sequence: CDR1 LNHDA, CDR2 SQIVND (reference sequence). This CDR3 contains 13 residues. V was pared by 3 bases and J by 7 bases, with 12 bases between.

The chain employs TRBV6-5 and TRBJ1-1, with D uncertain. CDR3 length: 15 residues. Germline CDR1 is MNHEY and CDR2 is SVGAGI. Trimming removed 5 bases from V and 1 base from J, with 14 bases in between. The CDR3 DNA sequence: TGTGCCAGCAGTCCAGCTCTACGGAGGAACACTGAAGCTTTCTTT. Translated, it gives CASSPALRRNTEAFF.

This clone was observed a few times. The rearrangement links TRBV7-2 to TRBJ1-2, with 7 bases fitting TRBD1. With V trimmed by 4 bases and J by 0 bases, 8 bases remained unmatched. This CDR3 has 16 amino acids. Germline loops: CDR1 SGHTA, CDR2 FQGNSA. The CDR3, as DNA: TGTGCCAGCAGCTCAGGGGGACAGAAAGCTAACTATGGCTACACCTTC. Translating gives CASSSGGQKANYGYTF.

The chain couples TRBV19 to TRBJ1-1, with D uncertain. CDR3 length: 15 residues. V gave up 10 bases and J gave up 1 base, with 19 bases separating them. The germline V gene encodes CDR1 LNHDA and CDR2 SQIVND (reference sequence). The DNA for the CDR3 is TGTGCCACTATAAAGAGGCCAACCGCGAACACTGAAGCTTTCTTT. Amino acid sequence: CATIKRPTANTEAFF.

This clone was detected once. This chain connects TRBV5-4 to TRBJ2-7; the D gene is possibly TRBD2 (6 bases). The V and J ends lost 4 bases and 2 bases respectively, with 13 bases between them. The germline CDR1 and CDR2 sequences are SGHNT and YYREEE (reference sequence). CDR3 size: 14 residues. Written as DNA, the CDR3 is TGTGCCAGCAGCCGGAGGGGCGGAACCTACGAGCAGTACTTC. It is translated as CASSRRGGTYEQYF. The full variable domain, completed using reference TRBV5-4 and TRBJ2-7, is ETGVTQSPTHLIKTRGQQVTLRCSSQSGHNTVSWYQQALGQGPQFIFQYYREEENGRGNFPPRFSGLQFPNYSSELNVNALELDDSALYLCASSRRGGTYEQYFGPGTRLTVT.

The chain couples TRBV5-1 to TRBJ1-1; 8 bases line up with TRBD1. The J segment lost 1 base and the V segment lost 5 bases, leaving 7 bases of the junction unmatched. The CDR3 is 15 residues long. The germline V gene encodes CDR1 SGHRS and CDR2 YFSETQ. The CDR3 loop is CASRVAGTGNTEAFF. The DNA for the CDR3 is TGCGCCAGCAGGGTAGCCGGGACAGGGAACACTGAAGCTTTCTTT.